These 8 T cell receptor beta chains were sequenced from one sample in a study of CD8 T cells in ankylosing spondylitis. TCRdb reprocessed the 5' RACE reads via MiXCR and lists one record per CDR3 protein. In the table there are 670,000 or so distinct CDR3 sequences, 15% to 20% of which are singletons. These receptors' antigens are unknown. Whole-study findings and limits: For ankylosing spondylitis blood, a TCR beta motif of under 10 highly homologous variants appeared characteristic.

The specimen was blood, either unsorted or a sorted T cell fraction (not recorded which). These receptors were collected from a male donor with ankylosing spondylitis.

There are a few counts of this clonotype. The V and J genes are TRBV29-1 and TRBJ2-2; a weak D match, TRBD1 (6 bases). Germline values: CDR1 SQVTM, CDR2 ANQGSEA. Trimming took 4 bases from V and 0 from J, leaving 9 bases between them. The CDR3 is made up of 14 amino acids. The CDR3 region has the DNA TGCAGCGTTGGACAGGAAACGAACACCGGGGAGCTGTTTTTT. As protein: CSVGQETNTGELFF.

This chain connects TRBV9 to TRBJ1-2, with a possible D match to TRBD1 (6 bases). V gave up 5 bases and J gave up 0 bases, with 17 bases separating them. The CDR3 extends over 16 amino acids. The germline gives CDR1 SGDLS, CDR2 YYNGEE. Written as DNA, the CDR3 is TGTGCCAGCAGAGATATAACAGGGAAGTCTAACTATGGCTACACCTTC. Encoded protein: CASRDITGKSNYGYTF.

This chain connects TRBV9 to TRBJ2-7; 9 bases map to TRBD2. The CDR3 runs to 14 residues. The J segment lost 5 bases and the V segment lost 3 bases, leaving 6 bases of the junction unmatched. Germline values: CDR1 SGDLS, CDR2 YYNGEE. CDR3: CASSGGLAFDEQYF. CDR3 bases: TGTGCCAGCAGCGGTGGACTAGCGTTCGACGAGCAGTACTTC.

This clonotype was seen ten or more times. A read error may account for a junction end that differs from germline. The chain's CDR3 is CASSLAATNEKLFF. In DNA form, the CDR3 reads TGTGCCAGCAGTTTGGCTGCAACTAATGAAAAACTGTTTTTT. The chain joins TRBV5-1 to TRBJ1-4, with unresolved D. The CDR3 extends over 14 amino acids. The V gene's germline CDR1 is SGHRS and CDR2 YFSETQ.

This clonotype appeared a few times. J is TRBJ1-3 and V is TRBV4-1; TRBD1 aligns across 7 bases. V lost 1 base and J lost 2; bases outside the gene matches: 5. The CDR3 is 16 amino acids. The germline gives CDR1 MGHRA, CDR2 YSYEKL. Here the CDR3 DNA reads TGCGCCAGCAGCCAAGTACCCGGGACAGCTGGAAACACCATATATTTT. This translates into CASSQVPGTAGNTIYF.

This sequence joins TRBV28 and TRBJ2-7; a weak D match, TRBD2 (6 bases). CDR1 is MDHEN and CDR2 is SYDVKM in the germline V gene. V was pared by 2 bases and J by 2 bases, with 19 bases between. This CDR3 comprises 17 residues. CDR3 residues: CASSLDRSRDFTYEQYF. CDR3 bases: TGTGCCAGCAGTTTAGATCGGTCTAGGGACTTCACCTACGAGCAGTACTTC.

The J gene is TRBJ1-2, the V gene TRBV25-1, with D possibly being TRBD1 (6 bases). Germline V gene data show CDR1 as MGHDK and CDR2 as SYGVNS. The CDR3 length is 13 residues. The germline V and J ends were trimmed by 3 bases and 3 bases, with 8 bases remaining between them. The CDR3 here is CASSDWTDYGYTF. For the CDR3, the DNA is TGTGCCAGCAGTGATTGGACAGACTATGGCTACACCTTC.

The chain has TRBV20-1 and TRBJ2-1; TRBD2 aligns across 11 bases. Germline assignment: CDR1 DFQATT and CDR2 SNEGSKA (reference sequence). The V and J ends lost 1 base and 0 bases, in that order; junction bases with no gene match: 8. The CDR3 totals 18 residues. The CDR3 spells CSARALAGGPRSYNEQFF. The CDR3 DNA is TGCAGTGCTAGAGCCCTAGCGGGGGGCCCCCGCTCCTACAATGAGCAGTTCTTC.